These 5 T cell receptor beta chains share one sample of origin, sequenced in a study of Graves' ophthalmopathy and Graves' hyperthyroidism. Beta-chain TCR CDR3 regions were amplified from RNA transcripts. HTBI primers primed a first-round RT-PCR, and a second-round multiplex PCR followed. TCRdb re-analysed the multiplex PCR reads in MiXCR, keeping a single row per CDR3 protein. The sample holds some 520,000 distinct CDR3 sequences, 14% seen once. The specimen was blood. The receptors here all came from a woman aged 25 to 45 with Graves' ophthalmopathy.

This clonotype was counted a few times. This chain uses TRBV5-1 with TRBJ2-4; no definite D call. This CDR3 spans 15 amino acids. Germline V CDR1 and CDR2: SGHRS, YFSETQ. Trimming took 1 base from V and 1 from J, leaving 9 bases between them. CDR3 DNA: TGCGCCAGCAGCTTGCTAGGGCCGGCCAAAAACATTCAGTACTTC. Protein: CASSLLGPAKNIQYF.

The chain has TRBV6-4 and TRBJ2-5, with 8 bases aligning to TRBD2. The germline V gene has CDR1 MRHNA and CDR2 SNTAGT. This CDR3 has 12 amino acids. Trimming removed 6 bases from V and 6 bases from J; junction bases left unmatched: 3. The DNA of the CDR3 is TGTGCCAGCAGCGGGGGGGCCAAGACCCAGTACTTC. It is translated as CASSGGAKTQYF.

This clonotype showed up many times. The CDR3 sequence is CSVSGRDAGELFF. CDR3 nucleotide sequence: TGCAGCGTGTCGGGCAGGGATGCCGGGGAGCTGTTTTTT. The chain couples TRBV29-1 to TRBJ2-2; D is perhaps TRBD1 (5 bases). The CDR3 length is 13 residues. The germline V gene encodes CDR1 SQVTM and CDR2 ANQGSEA. V was shortened by 6 bases and J by 6 bases, with 14 bases between the two germline ends.

This clonotype was counted ten times or more. The chain links TRBV7-2 to TRBJ2-7; the D is unclear. The CDR3 contains 14 residues. Germline V CDR1 and CDR2: SGHTA, FQGNSA. Trimming left V 0 bases short and J 5 bases short, with 11 bases between. The CDR3 DNA reads TGTGCCAGCAGCTTAGCATACAGAGGCCACGAGCAGTACTTC. It specifies CASSLAYRGHEQYF.

This clonotype was recorded many times. The chain joins TRBV2 to TRBJ2-7, with D maybe TRBD2 (7 bases). Trimming removed 4 bases at V and 2 bases at J, with 24 bases between. In germline, CDR1 is SNHLY, CDR2 FYNNEI. The CDR3 has 18 amino acids. CDR3 DNA sequence: TGTGCCAGCAGTGGGGGGGGGAGCAGGGGAAGGGCCCCCTACGAGCAGTACTTC. Amino acids: CASSGGGSRGRAPYEQYF.